This T cell receptor (beta chain) was documented in a study of blood T cell repertoires in COVID-19. Authors' data handling: How many nucleated cells were present was estimated from reference gene primer amplification. Using immunoSEQ multiplex PCR, the repertoire was profiled, and TCRdb retains in-frame clones only, with some absent. V and J calls and clone size follow that table, whereas D and trimming were derived from the DNA. Of over 200,000 clones in the sample, 82% were seen once. Trimming cost V 4 bases and J 5 bases; bases outside gene matches: 7. Germline CDR1 reads SGHTS; CDR2 reads YDEGEE. The CDR3 length is 16 residues. A few counts support this clone. Individuals aged about 18 to 90 years were recruited from about two dozen US areas. Assignment of participants to cohorts was predicated upon participant-reported clinical history. Recovered status in Cohort 3 required two negative PCRs, clearance, or symptom resolution.

The V gene is TRBV5-8, the J gene TRBJ2-3, with TRBD2 identical over 13 bases. This sequence originates from a man aged 35 to 55 who had recovered from COVID-19. Source material: PBMCs or T cells enriched from blood (not recorded which). CDR3 bases: TGTGCCAGCAGCCGTAGACTAGCGGGGGGTGTAGATACGCAGTATTTT. It specifies CASSRRLAGGVDTQYF.